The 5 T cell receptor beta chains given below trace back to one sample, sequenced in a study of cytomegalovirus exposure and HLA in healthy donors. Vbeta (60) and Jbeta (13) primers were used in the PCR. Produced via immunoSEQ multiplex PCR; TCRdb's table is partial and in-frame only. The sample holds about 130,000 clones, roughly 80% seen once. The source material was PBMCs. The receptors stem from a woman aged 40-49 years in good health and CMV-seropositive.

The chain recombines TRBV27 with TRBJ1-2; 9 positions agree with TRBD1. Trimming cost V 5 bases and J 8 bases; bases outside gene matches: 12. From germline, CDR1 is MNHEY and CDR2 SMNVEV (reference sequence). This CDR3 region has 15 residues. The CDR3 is CASSPWDRVRGGYTF. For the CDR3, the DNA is TGTGCCAGCAGTCCCTGGGACAGGGTTCGAGGGGGCTACACCTTC.

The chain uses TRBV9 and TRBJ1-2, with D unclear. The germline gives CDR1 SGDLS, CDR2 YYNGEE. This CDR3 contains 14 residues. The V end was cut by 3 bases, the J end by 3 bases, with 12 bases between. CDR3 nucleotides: TGTGCCAGCAGCGCCCTAGACTCCGACTATGGCTACACCTTC. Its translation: CASSALDSDYGYTF.

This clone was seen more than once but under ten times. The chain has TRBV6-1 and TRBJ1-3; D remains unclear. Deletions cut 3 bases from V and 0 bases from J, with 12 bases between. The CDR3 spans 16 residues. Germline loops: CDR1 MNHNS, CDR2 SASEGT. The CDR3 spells CASSDRHMDSGNTIYF. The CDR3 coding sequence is TGTGCCAGCAGTGACAGACACATGGACTCTGGAAACACCATATATTTT.

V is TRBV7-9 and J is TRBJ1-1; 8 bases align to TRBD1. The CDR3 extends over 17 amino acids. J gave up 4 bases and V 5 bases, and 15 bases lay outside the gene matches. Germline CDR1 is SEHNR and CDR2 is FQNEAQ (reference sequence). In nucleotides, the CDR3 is TGTGCCAGCAGCCCAAACGGGACCCCAGGGGGCGGCACTGAAGCTTTCTTT. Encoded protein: CASSPNGTPGGGTEAFF.

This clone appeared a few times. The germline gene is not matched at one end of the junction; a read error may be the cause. The CDR3 sequence: CSSSSFNRGSYNEQFF. DNA of the CDR3: TGTTCCAGCAGCTCCTTTAATAGGGGTTCCTACAATGAGCAGTTCTTC. The chain employs TRBV7-9 and TRBJ2-1, with D possibly matching TRBD1 (5 bases). In germline, CDR1 is SEHNR, CDR2 FQNEAQ (reference sequence). The CDR3 runs to 16 residues.